The 26 T cell receptor beta chains below all came from one sample that was sequenced in a study of cytomegalovirus exposure and HLA in healthy donors. A multiplex PCR was run with 60 Vbeta primers and 13 Jbeta primers. Assay used: immunoSEQ multiplex PCR; TCRdb lists only in-frame clones, some missing. The sample carries around 120,000 clones, 60% to 85% recorded once. Sequences were obtained from PBMCs. These receptors were obtained from a woman in her thirties or forties in good health and CMV-seropositive.

V is TRBV7-2 and J is TRBJ1-5; weak D call: TRBD1 (5 bases). V was trimmed by 8 bases and J by 3 bases, leaving 8 bases between them. Germline loops: CDR1 SGHTA, CDR2 FQGNSA. The CDR3 covers 12 residues. The CDR3 DNA follows: TGTGCCAGCGCAGGGTACAATCAGCCCCAGCATTTT. Its translation: CASAGYNQPQHF.

This chain links TRBV28 with TRBJ2-7; D might be TRBD2 (6 bases). From germline, CDR1 is MDHEN and CDR2 SYDVKM. CDR3 length equals 14 residues. Trimming removed 5 bases from V and 3 bases from J, with 14 bases in between. CDR3 coding DNA: TGTGCCAGCAGTGACTTGACTAGAATCTACGAGCAGTACTTC. Translating it yields CASSDLTRIYEQYF.

The rearrangement joins TRBV2 to TRBJ1-1; maybe TRBD1 (6 bases). V lost 6 bases, J lost 1 base, and 9 bases lay in between. Germline values: CDR1 SNHLY, CDR2 FYNNEI. The CDR3 loop spans 13 amino acids. The CDR3 spells CASRDSENTEAFF. CDR3 DNA: TGTGCCAGCAGGGACAGCGAGAACACTGAAGCTTTCTTT.

This rearrangement joins TRBV6-1 to TRBJ2-2, with D maybe TRBD1 (5 bases). This CDR3 spans 14 amino acids. Germline CDR1 and CDR2: MNHNS and SASEGT. The germline V and J ends were trimmed by 7 bases and 7 bases, with 16 bases remaining between them. CDR3 bases: TGTGCCAGCACGAGTGGGGCCGCCGGCGGGGAGCTGTTTTTT. It is translated as CASTSGAAGGELFF.

The sample holds a few counts of this clone. The V and J genes are TRBV5-1 and TRBJ2-3; D perhaps matches TRBD2 (6 bases). CDR1 and CDR2 (germline): SGHRS, YFSETQ. The CDR3 is 15 residues long. V was clipped by 0 bases and J by 0 bases, with 8 bases between them. CDR3 sequence: CASSLGGASTDTQYF. DNA for the CDR3: TGCGCCAGCAGCTTGGGCGGGGCTAGCACAGATACGCAGTATTTT.

This clone was recorded once. The chain joins TRBV2 to TRBJ2-7; D gene uncertain. V was shortened by 4 bases and J by 7 bases, with 11 bases between the two germline ends. The germline gives CDR1 SNHLY, CDR2 FYNNEI. CDR3 length equals 12 residues. CDR3 sequence: CASSALRVEQYF. The CDR3 bases are TGTGCCAGCAGTGCCCTTCGGGTAGAGCAGTACTTC.

CDR3 sequence (DNA): TGTGCCAGCAGTCGACAGTCCGACCGAAATGGCTACACCTTC. Translated: CASSRQSDRNGYTF. This chain joins TRBV2 and TRBJ1-2; a weak D match, TRBD1 (5 bases). The germline V and J ends were trimmed by 5 bases and 6 bases, with 16 bases remaining between them. The CDR3 sequence is 14 residues long. Germline V gene lookup returns CDR1 SNHLY and CDR2 FYNNEI.

V gene TRBV19 combines with J gene TRBJ1-5; the D gene is possibly TRBD1 (5 bases). The CDR3 is made up of 16 amino acids. Germline assignment: CDR1 LNHDA and CDR2 SQIVND (reference sequence). Deletions cut 10 bases from V and 0 bases from J, with 19 bases between. The CDR3 sequence is CATLTMTAYSNQPQHF. CDR3 coding DNA: TGTGCCACCTTAACTATGACAGCCTATAGCAATCAGCCCCAGCATTTT.

CDR3 protein: CASSHLRQRGPEGAPDQPQHF. The CDR3 coding sequence is TGTGCCAGCAGCCATCTCAGGCAAAGGGGGCCCGAAGGAGCACCGGATCAGCCCCAGCATTTT. The chain joins TRBV4-2 to TRBJ1-5; 7 positions match TRBD1. Germline V gene lookup returns CDR1 LGHNA and CDR2 YNFKEQ. V was pared by 3 bases and J by 5 bases, with 25 bases of the junction left unmatched. The CDR3 is 21 amino acids.

Worth noting for this clone: The same CDR3 arises from other DNA sequences in this sample as well. The CDR3: CASSPTGSGDSPLHF. DNA of the CDR3: TGTGCCAGCAGCCCTACCGGGTCAGGGGATTCACCCCTCCACTTT. The chain has TRBV6-5 and TRBJ1-6, with a tentative D call TRBD1 (6 bases). Trimming took off 6 bases at V and 8 bases at J, with 17 bases between the two ends. The CDR3 contains 15 residues. The germline CDR1 and CDR2 sequences are MNHEY and SVGAGI.

The rearrangement links TRBV7-9 to TRBJ2-7, with TRBD2 matching over 7 bases. Trimming at V came to 8 bases and at J to 2 bases, leaving 9 bases not matched to a gene. This CDR3 is built from 14 residues. Germline V gene data show CDR1 as SEHNR and CDR2 as FQNEAQ (reference sequence). As DNA, the CDR3 is TGTGCCAGCGGAACTAGCGCATCAACCTACGAGCAGTACTTC. Its protein is CASGTSASTYEQYF.

The chain carries TRBV27 and TRBJ2-1; D is possibly TRBD1 (6 bases). V was shortened by 5 bases and J by 0 bases, with 14 bases between the two germline ends. The CDR3 consists of 16 residues. CDR1 and CDR2 (germline): MNHEY, SMNVEV (reference sequence). The CDR3 region has the DNA TGTGCCAGCAGTCCCGACAGGTATAGCTCCTACAATGAGCAGTTCTTC. This encodes CASSPDRYSSYNEQFF.

V gene TRBV30 combines with J gene TRBJ1-1; D gene ambiguous. The germline V gene encodes CDR1 GTSNPN and CDR2 SVGIG (reference sequence). CDR3 length: 14 amino acids. The V and J ends lost 4 bases and 4 bases respectively, with 16 bases between them. CDR3 DNA: TGTGCCTGGAATAGGGTAATTAGCGGCACTGAAGCTTTCTTT. It translates to CAWNRVISGTEAFF.

The gene calls are TRBV5-1 and TRBJ1-5; D remains ambiguous. The CDR3 runs to 14 residues. V lost 3 bases to trimming and J lost 1 base, with 8 bases between them. Germline CDR1 is SGHRS and CDR2 is YFSETQ. In DNA form, the CDR3 reads TGCGCCAGCAGCTCGGTAGAGAGCAATCAGCCCCAGCATTTT. This translates into CASSSVESNQPQHF.

This rearrangement joins TRBV11-2 to TRBJ1-1, with 9 bases fitting TRBD1. From germline, CDR1 is SGHAT and CDR2 FQNNGV. The CDR3 runs 16 residues. V lost 4 bases and J lost 3; bases outside the gene matches: 9. CDR3 protein: CASSSGYRGQDTEAFF. In DNA form, the CDR3 reads TGTGCCAGCAGCTCGGGATACAGGGGGCAGGACACTGAAGCTTTCTTT.

This chain links TRBV6-5 with TRBJ1-1, with TRBD1 identical over 7 bases. CDR3 length: 14 residues. From germline, CDR1 is MNHEY and CDR2 SVGAGI. Trimming took 6 bases from V and 0 from J; bases not matched to a gene: 4. For the CDR3, the DNA is TGTGCCAGCAGGAGGGGGACAGTGAACACTGAAGCTTTCTTT. This sequence encodes CASRRGTVNTEAFF.

This clone has just a few counts. The chain joins TRBV7-2 to TRBJ2-2, with TRBD1 matching over 7 bases. The CDR3 loop spans 14 amino acids. V shed 5 bases and J 6 bases; nucleotides not matched to a gene: 6. CDR1 and CDR2 from the germline V gene are SGHTA and FQGNSA. CDR3 nucleotide sequence: TGTGCCAGCAGCGCCGGACAGGTTGCCGGGGAGCTGTTTTTT. Amino acids: CASSAGQVAGELFF.

The CDR3 reads CASSSLGYLNEKLFF. The CDR3 DNA is TGCGCCAGCAGCTCACTAGGGTACCTAAATGAAAAACTGTTTTTT. J is TRBJ1-4 and V is TRBV5-1, with D unclear. Germline V CDR1 and CDR2: SGHRS, YFSETQ. The CDR3 consists of 15 residues. Trimming removed 3 bases at V and 5 bases at J, with 14 bases between. Drawing the rest from reference TRBV5-1 and TRBJ1-4, the complete variable domain is KAGVTQTPRYLIKTRGQQVTLSCSPISGHRSVSWYQQTPGQGLQFLFEYFSETQRNKGNFPGRFSGRQFSNSRSEMNVSTLELGDSALYLCASSSLGYLNEKLFFGSGTQLSVL.

The J gene is TRBJ2-5, the V gene TRBV27, with a weak D call TRBD2 (5 bases). The end of the DNA aligns better with TRBJ2-7, so the J call may be wrong. Germline V gives CDR1 MNHEY, CDR2 SMNVEV (reference sequence). This CDR3 is built from 15 residues. CDR3 region: CASSSSASRSYEQYF. DNA of the CDR3: TGTGCCAGCAGTTCGTCAGCTAGCAGGAGCTACGAGCAGTACTTC.

The genes are TRBV10-1 and TRBJ1-5; 9 bases align to TRBD1. Germline assignment: CDR1 WNHNN and CDR2 SYGVQD (reference sequence). The CDR3 is made up of 18 amino acids. Trimming took 2 bases from V and 7 from J; bases not matched to a gene: 15. CDR3 region: CASSESANPTGGKQPQHF. The CDR3, as DNA: TGCGCCAGCAGTGAGAGCGCGAACCCGACAGGGGGAAAACAGCCCCAGCATTTT.

The chain has TRBV18 and TRBJ1-1; D may be TRBD1 (5 bases). V lost 5 bases, J lost 1 base, and 8 bases lay in between. Germline loops: CDR1 KGHSH, CDR2 LQKENI. This CDR3 spans 13 amino acids. The CDR3 loop reads CASSAGKNTEAFF. For the CDR3, the DNA is TGTGCCAGCTCAGCAGGGAAGAACACTGAAGCTTTCTTT.

The chain uses TRBV23-1 and TRBJ1-6; D not certain. TRBV23-1 is designated an ORF whose function remains uncertain. The CDR3 sequence is 16 residues long. V was trimmed by 2 bases and J by 9 bases, leaving 17 bases between them. The DNA for the CDR3 is TGCGCCAGCAGTCAAGGTAGGACTCCCGCGTTTTCACCCCTCCACTTT. This gives the protein CASSQGRTPAFSPLHF.

The chain has TRBV4-2 and TRBJ1-1; TRBD1 might be the D (5 bases). The germline V gene has CDR1 LGHNA and CDR2 YNFKEQ. The V gene lost 1 base and the J gene lost 3 bases, with 9 bases spanning the gap. This CDR3 region has 14 residues. CDR3 coding DNA: TGTGCCAGCAGCCAAGTCAGGGCTTACACTGAAGCTTTCTTT. Its translation: CASSQVRAYTEAFF.

The CDR3 loop reads CASSQEGGGDGGELFF. The CDR3 nucleotides are TGCGCCAGCAGCCAGGAGGGCGGTGGGGACGGCGGGGAGCTGTTTTTT. The chain combines TRBV4-1 with TRBJ2-2; weak D call: TRBD2 (6 bases). V was trimmed by 3 bases and J by 7 bases, leaving 18 bases between them. The CDR3 consists of 16 residues. Germline V gene lookup returns CDR1 MGHRA and CDR2 YSYEKL.

The chain carries TRBV27 and TRBJ1-6; no clear D gene. Trimming removed 7 bases from V and 7 bases from J, with 14 bases in between. The germline V gene encodes CDR1 MNHEY and CDR2 SMNVEV (reference sequence). CDR3 length equals 14 residues. The CDR3 nucleotides read TGTGCCAGCACCCCGGACCGAGGGAATTCACCCCTCCACTTT. Amino acids: CASTPDRGNSPLHF.

This rearrangement joins TRBV7-9 to TRBJ1-2; 7 nucleotides align to TRBD1. The CDR3 is 13 residues long. The J segment lost 6 bases and the V segment lost 11 bases, leaving 12 bases of the junction unmatched. The germline V gene has CDR1 SEHNR and CDR2 FQNEAQ (reference sequence). The CDR3, as DNA: TGTGCCGTGGGCGACAGGGAATACGATGGCTACACCTTC. Translation gives CAVGDREYDGYTF.